A selection of T cell receptor beta chains follows, all from one sample in a study of blood T cells in healthy people across ages. TCRdb re-called the 5' RACE reads with MiXCR, one entry per CDR3 protein. The sample records roughly 800,000 distinct CDR3 sequences, under 30% being singletons. These records were also assigned to another study, of T cells of mothers and their children.

Source material: blood. These receptors came from a boy younger than 18 in good health. The CDR3 runs from the conserved cysteine through the conserved F or W. D genes are given only for firm matches. Some rows have no size entry. The others give once, few or many, or a class for an expanded clone.

j_gene: TRBJ1-1; abundance: -; d_gene: -; v_gene: TRBV10-2; CDR3nt: TGCGCCAGCAGTGAGCCTCAGGCAGCTTTCTTT; CDR3aa: CASSEPQAAFF
j_gene: TRBJ2-7; abundance: few; d_gene: -; v_gene: TRBV2; CDR3nt: TGTGCCAGCAGTGAAATTATGCCATACGAGCAGTACTTC; CDR3aa: CASSEIMPYEQYF
j_gene: TRBJ2-6; abundance: -; d_gene: -; v_gene: TRBV12-3/TRBV12-4; CDR3nt: TGTGCCAGCAGTCCGGCCGGGACACCAAGCTCTGGGGCCAACGTCCTGACTTTC; CDR3aa: CASSPAGTPSSGANVLTF
j_gene: TRBJ2-6; abundance: -; d_gene: -; v_gene: TRBV29-1; CDR3nt: TGCAGCGTTGAAGAGACTAGTAGCTCTGGGGCCAACGTCCTGACTTTC; CDR3aa: CSVEETSSSGANVLTF
j_gene: TRBJ2-5; abundance: -; d_gene: -; v_gene: TRBV7-2; CDR3nt: TGTGCCAGCAGCTCACTAACCCTGGGCAGCCAAGAGACCCAGTACTTC; CDR3aa: CASSSLTLGSQETQYF
j_gene: TRBJ2-3; abundance: few; d_gene: -; v_gene: TRBV9; CDR3nt: TGTGCCAGCAGCCTCGGGGGCCCTATCACAGATACGCAGTATTTT; CDR3aa: CASSLGGPITDTQYF
j_gene: TRBJ2-5; abundance: -; d_gene: -; v_gene: TRBV12-3/TRBV12-4; CDR3nt: TGTGCCAGCAGTAAGACAGCGCAAGAGACCCAGTACTTC; CDR3aa: CASSKTAQETQYF
j_gene: TRBJ2-3; abundance: -; d_gene: -; v_gene: TRBV7-6; CDR3nt: TGTGCCAGCAGCGTGGAGGGGGTGGATACGCAGTATTTT; CDR3aa: CASSVEGVDTQYF
j_gene: TRBJ2-7; abundance: -; d_gene: TRBD2; v_gene: TRBV7-2; CDR3nt: TGTGCCAGCAGCCCCCGGGGTAGCGGGGGGTACGAGCAGTACTTC; CDR3aa: CASSPRGSGGYEQYF
j_gene: TRBJ1-4; abundance: few; d_gene: -; v_gene: TRBV29-1; CDR3nt: TGCAGCGTGGGACGTAATGAAAAACTGTTTTTT; CDR3aa: CSVGRNEKLFF
j_gene: TRBJ2-4; abundance: few; d_gene: -; v_gene: TRBV12-3/TRBV12-4; CDR3nt: TGTGCCGGCAGCCGGTCGGCCTTCCCTTTATCCCCCCCTCAAATAATTCAGTACTTC; CDR3aa: CAGSRSAFPLSPPQIIQYF
j_gene: TRBJ2-2; abundance: -; d_gene: -; v_gene: TRBV28; CDR3nt: TGTGCCGCCTCCACCGGGGGTGCCGGGGAGCTGTTTTTT; CDR3aa: CAASTGGAGELFF
j_gene: TRBJ2-1; abundance: -; d_gene: -; v_gene: TRBV12-3/TRBV12-4; CDR3nt: TGTGCCAGCAGTCCCTGGGCCCAGCAGTTCTTC; CDR3aa: CASSPWAQQFF